Listed here are 17 T cell receptor beta chains from one sample, sequenced in a study of blood T cells in healthy people across ages. PCR was performed a second time for 7 to 11 cycles using a sample-barcoded 5' primer and a J-beta primer mix. TCRdb independently ran MiXCR on the 5' RACE reads; one entry per CDR3 protein. Of approximately 680,000 distinct CDR3 sequences listed, about 34% are singletons. Material: blood. These receptor sequences come from a woman aged 80 or over in good health.

The rearrangement joins TRBV20-1 to TRBJ1-4; 8 bases match TRBD1. Trimming removed 2 bases from V and 7 bases from J; junction bases left unmatched: 9. This CDR3 has 15 amino acids. The V gene's germline CDR1 is DFQATT and CDR2 SNEGSKA (reference sequence). CDR3 loop: CSARPRQGPGEKLFF. CDR3 coding DNA: TGCAGTGCTAGACCCCGACAGGGGCCTGGTGAAAAACTGTTTTTT.

This clonotype occurred a few times. Written as DNA, the CDR3 is TGTGCCAGCAGTCCCCAGGACAGGGGGCGTGAAGCTTTCTTT. It encodes CASSPQDRGREAFF. The chain uses TRBV28 and TRBJ1-1; 11 nucleotides line up with TRBD1. V was pared by 5 bases and J by 7 bases, with 6 bases of the junction left unmatched. The CDR3 totals 14 residues. Germline CDR1 reads MDHEN; CDR2 reads SYDVKM.

In its sample, this clonotype was seen a few times. The V and J genes are TRBV11-2 and TRBJ2-3; 7 nucleotides line up with TRBD1. The CDR3 has 14 residues. J was trimmed by 2 bases and V by 5 bases; bases with no gene match: 4. Germline assignment: CDR1 SGHAT and CDR2 FQNNGV. CDR3 loop: CASSLQGHTDTQYF. CDR3 nucleotides: TGTGCCAGCAGCCTACAGGGGCACACAGATACGCAGTATTTT.

This clonotype came up many times. The CDR3 coding sequence is TGTGCCACCAGTCGAGGGGGGAATTCGGAGACCCAGTACTTC. It yields the protein CATSRGGNSETQYF. The V gene is TRBV24-1, the J gene TRBJ2-5; D possibly matches TRBD1 or TRBD2 (6 bases each). CDR3 length equals 14 residues. V was cut by 6 bases and J by 5 bases, with 15 bases left in between. Germline V lookup: CDR1 KGHDR, CDR2 SFDVKD.

In its sample, this clonotype was seen many times. V usage is TRBV7-3 and J usage is TRBJ2-1; possibly TRBD1 or TRBD2 for D (6 bases each). V shed 6 bases and J shed 6 bases, with 18 bases lying between them. This CDR3 has 15 residues. CDR1 SGHTA and CDR2 FQGTGA come from the germline V gene. The CDR3 sequence is CASSPTRGQFNEQFF. The DNA of the CDR3 is TGTGCCAGCAGTCCCACCCGGGGGCAATTCAATGAGCAGTTCTTC.

A remark on this clonotype: A clone one base away is much larger, so this may be a read error. The chain has TRBV5-1 and TRBJ2-3, with D maybe TRBD2 (5 bases). The CDR3 length is 15 residues. V lost 4 bases, J lost 1 base, and 13 bases lay in between. Per the germline V gene, CDR1 is SGHRS and CDR2 is YFSETQ. CDR3 nucleotide sequence: TGCGCCAGCAGCCTGGAACTAGGAGGCACAGATACGCAGTATTTT. Its translation is CASSLELGGTDTQYF.

Ten or more counts support this clonotype. The chain recombines TRBV7-2 with TRBJ1-1; 7 bases fit TRBD1. Germline trimming cut 2 bases from V and 5 bases from J; bases unmatched to any gene: 2. This CDR3 is 13 amino acids long. CDR1 is SGHTA and CDR2 is FQGNSA in the germline V gene. Written as DNA, the CDR3 is TGTGCCAGCAGCTTAAAACAGGGGACTGAAGCTTTCTTT. It codes for CASSLKQGTEAFF.

In its sample, this clonotype was seen many times. The J gene is TRBJ2-3, the V gene TRBV7-2; D uncertain. Germline values: CDR1 SGHTA, CDR2 FQGNSA. CDR3 size: 14 residues. V was pared by 8 bases and J by 0 bases, with 12 bases between. The CDR3 sequence: CASPAEVSTDTQYF. The CDR3 nucleotides read TGTGCCAGCCCAGCCGAGGTTAGCACAGATACGCAGTATTTT.

There are many counts of this clonotype. The chain has TRBV20-1 and TRBJ2-5; 7 bases line up with TRBD1. The trim removed 6 bases at V and 5 bases at J, leaving 9 bases unmatched. Germline loops: CDR1 DFQATT, CDR2 SNEGSKA (reference sequence). This CDR3 contains 13 residues. The CDR3 sequence is CSAASGGGETQYF. The DNA for the CDR3 is TGCAGTGCGGCCTCAGGGGGTGGGGAGACCCAGTACTTC.

The V call is TRBV29-1, the J call TRBJ2-7, with D possibly matching TRBD1 (6 bases). The CDR3 has 12 residues. CDR1 is SQVTM, CDR2 ANQGSEA, per germline. V lost 6 bases, J lost 3 bases, and 12 bases lay in between. CDR3 protein: CSVRGPIYEQYF. As DNA, the CDR3 is TGCAGCGTCAGGGGACCCATCTACGAGCAGTACTTC.

As for this clonotype: It may be a read error: a sequence one base away is much more abundant. The chain is built from TRBV2 and TRBJ2-1; D unclear. Trimming cost V 1 base and J 0 bases, with 4 bases left between them. Germline-derived CDR1 and CDR2 are SNHLY and FYNNEI. The CDR3 length is 14 residues. CDR3 sequence reads: CASSEVPSYNEQFF. CDR3 nucleotide sequence: TGTGCCAGCAGTGAAGTGCCCTCCTACAATGAGCAGTTCTTC. Full variable domain (missing parts from reference TRBV2 and TRBJ2-1): EPEVTQTPSHQVTQMGQEVILRCVPISNHLYFYWYRQILGQKVEFLVSFYNNEISEKSEIFDDQFSVERPDGSNFTLKIRSTKLEDSAMYFCASSEVPSYNEQFFGPGTRLTVL.

This clonotype was picked up many times. This rearrangement joins TRBV12-3 or TRBV12-4 to TRBJ2-1, with D maybe TRBD2 (5 bases). V was clipped by 6 bases and J by 0 bases, with 15 bases between them. This CDR3 region has 16 residues. For the CDR3, the DNA is TGTGCCAGCAGACCTCTAACGGGGTCCTCCTACAATGAGCAGTTCTTC. Its translation is CASRPLTGSSYNEQFF.

This clonotype was seen many times. This chain links TRBV20-1 with TRBJ1-6; D might be TRBD1 (5 bases). Germline lookup yields CDR1 DFQATT and CDR2 SNEGSKA (reference sequence). Trimming stripped 3 bases from V and 6 bases from J, with 12 bases between. The CDR3 spans 14 residues. The DNA of the CDR3 is TGCAGTGCTAGGCCCGGGGACGGTAATTCACCCCTCCACTTT. Residues: CSARPGDGNSPLHF.

At least ten counts were recorded for this clonotype. This sequence joins TRBV20-1 and TRBJ1-1; 8 bases match TRBD1. J lost 3 bases, V lost 4 bases, and 10 bases had no gene match. The CDR3 length is 15 residues. The germline gives CDR1 DFQATT, CDR2 SNEGSKA (reference sequence). The CDR3 nucleotides read TGCAGTGCTATCCCGCGGACAGGGAGTTACACTGAAGCTTTCTTT. Protein product: CSAIPRTGSYTEAFF.

In its sample, this clonotype was seen many times. This chain connects TRBV7-3 to TRBJ2-7; D is possibly TRBD2 (5 bases). The CDR3 is 13 amino acids. V lost 2 bases to trimming and J lost 6 bases, with 11 bases between them. Germline CDR1 and CDR2: SGHTA and FQGTGA. Here the CDR3 reads CASSLQRESEQYF. The DNA for the CDR3 is TGTGCCAGCAGCTTACAAAGGGAGTCCGAGCAGTACTTC. The full variable domain, in which reference TRBV7-3 and TRBJ2-7 provide the parts outside the CDR3, is GAGVSQTPSNKVTEKGKYVELRCDPISGHTALYWYRQSLGQGPEFLIYFQGTGAADDSGLPNDRFFAVRPEGSVSTLKIQRTERGDSAVYLCASSLQRESEQYFGPGTRLTVT.

The table lists this clonotype with a few counts. V is TRBV5-1 and J is TRBJ1-2, with 7 bases fitting TRBD1. This CDR3 is 14 amino acids long. V lost 5 bases to trimming and J lost 4 bases; unmatched junction nucleotides: 8. Looked up from germline, CDR1 is SGHRS and CDR2 is YFSETQ. For the CDR3, the DNA is TGCGCCAGCAGAACTGGACAGGACCGCTATGGCTACACCTTC. Protein: CASRTGQDRYGYTF.

The chain carries TRBV28 and TRBJ2-4, with D possibly being TRBD1 (5 bases). This CDR3 has 16 amino acids. Germline V gene lookup returns CDR1 MDHEN and CDR2 SYDVKM. V lost 5 bases, J lost 0 bases, and 14 bases lay in between. CDR3 protein: CASSLRQPLAKNIQYF. DNA for the CDR3: TGTGCCAGCAGTCTGCGACAGCCACTAGCCAAAAACATTCAGTACTTC.